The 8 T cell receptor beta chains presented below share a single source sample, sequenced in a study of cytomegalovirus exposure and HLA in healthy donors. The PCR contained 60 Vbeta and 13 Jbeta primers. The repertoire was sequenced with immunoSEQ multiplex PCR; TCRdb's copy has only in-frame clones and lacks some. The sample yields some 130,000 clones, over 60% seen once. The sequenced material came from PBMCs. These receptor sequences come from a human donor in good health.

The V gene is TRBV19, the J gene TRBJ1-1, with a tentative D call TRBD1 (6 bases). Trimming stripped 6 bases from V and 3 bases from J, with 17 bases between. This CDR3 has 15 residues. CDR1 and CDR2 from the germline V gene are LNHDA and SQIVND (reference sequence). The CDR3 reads CASRPALGADTEAFF. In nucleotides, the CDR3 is TGTGCCAGTAGGCCCGCCTTGGGGGCCGACACTGAAGCTTTCTTT.

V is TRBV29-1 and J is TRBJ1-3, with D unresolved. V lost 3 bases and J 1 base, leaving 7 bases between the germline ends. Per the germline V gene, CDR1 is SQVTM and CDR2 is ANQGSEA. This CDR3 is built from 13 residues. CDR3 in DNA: TGCAGCGTTGAGCGGTTTTCTGGAAACACCATATATTTT. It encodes CSVERFSGNTIYF.

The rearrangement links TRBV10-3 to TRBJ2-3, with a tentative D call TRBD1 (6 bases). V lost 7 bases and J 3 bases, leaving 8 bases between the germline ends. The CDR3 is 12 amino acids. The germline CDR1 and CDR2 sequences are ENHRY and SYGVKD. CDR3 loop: CAIKTGTDTQYF. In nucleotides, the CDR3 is TGTGCCATCAAAACAGGGACAGATACGCAGTATTTT.

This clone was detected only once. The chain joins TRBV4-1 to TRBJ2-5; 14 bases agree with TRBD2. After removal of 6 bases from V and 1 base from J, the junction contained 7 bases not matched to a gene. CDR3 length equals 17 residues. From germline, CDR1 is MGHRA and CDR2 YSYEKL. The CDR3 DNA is TGCGCCAGCAGGCAAAGACTAGCGGGGGGGTGCCAAGAGACCCAGTACTTC. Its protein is CASRQRLAGGCQETQYF.

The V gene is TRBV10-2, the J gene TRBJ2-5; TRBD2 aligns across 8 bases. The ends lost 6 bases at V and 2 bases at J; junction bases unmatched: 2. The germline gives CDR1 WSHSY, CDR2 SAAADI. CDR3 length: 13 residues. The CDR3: CASSPGGQETQYF. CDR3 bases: TGCGCCAGCAGCCCGGGGGGGCAAGAGACCCAGTACTTC.

As DNA, the CDR3 is TGTGCCAGCAGTTTAACAGTCACCACTCCCTACGAGCAGTACTTC. As protein: CASSLTVTTPYEQYF. V usage is TRBV6-5 and J usage is TRBJ2-7; D is undetermined. Germline assignment: CDR1 MNHEY and CDR2 SVGAGI. The V end lost 4 bases, the J end lost 2 bases, and 15 bases lay between the germline ends. This CDR3 contains 15 residues.

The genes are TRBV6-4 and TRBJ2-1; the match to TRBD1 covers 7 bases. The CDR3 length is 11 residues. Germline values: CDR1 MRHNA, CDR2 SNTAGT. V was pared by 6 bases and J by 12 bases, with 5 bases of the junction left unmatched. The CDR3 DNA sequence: TGTGCCAGCAGCCTGGACAGGACGCAGTTCTTC. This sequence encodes CASSLDRTQFF.

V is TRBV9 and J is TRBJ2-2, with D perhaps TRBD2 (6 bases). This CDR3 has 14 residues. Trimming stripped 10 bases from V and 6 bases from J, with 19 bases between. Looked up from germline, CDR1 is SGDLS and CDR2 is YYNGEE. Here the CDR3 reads CASGEDPRPGELFF. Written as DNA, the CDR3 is TGTGCCTCCGGGGAGGACCCCAGACCCGGGGAGCTGTTTTTT.